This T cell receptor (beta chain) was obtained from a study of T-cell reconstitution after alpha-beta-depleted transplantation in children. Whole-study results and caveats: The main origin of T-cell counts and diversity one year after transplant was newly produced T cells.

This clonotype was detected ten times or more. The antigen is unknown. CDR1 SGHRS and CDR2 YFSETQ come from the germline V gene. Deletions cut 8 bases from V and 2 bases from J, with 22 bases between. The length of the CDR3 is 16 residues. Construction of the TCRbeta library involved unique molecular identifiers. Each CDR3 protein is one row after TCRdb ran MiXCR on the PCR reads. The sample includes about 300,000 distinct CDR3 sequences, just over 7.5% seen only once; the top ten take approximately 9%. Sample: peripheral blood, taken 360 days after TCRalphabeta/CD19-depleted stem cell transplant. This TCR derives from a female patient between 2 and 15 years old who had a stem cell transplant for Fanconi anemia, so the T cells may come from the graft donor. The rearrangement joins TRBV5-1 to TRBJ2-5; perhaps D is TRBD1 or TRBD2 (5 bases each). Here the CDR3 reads CARGLPGPKSQETQYF. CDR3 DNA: TGCGCCAGGGGGCTCCCGGGACCCAAGTCTCAAGAGACCCAGTACTTC.